Listed below are T cell receptor beta chains from one sample, sequenced in a study of blood T cell repertoires in COVID-19. The method was immunoSEQ multiplex PCR; TCRdb's version includes in-frame clones alone and lacks a portion of them. This repertoire shows roughly 230,000 clones, 89% found once; its top ten account for approximately 4.6%. Source material: peripheral blood. All receptors derive from a woman between 40 and 50 years old who had recovered from COVID-19. Each CDR3 is given with its conserved first and last residue. D genes are given only for firm matches. The listing skips clone size in some rows; elsewhere it reads once, few, many or a size class.

clone_size	d_call	j_call	v_call	cdr3_nt	cdr3_aa
few	TRBD1	TRBJ1-5	TRBV5-8	TGTGCCAGCAGCTGGACAGGGCTGTTCGTGGGCAATCAGCCCCAGCATTTT	CASSWTGLFVGNQPQHF
.	TRBD2	TRBJ2-3	TRBV14	TGTGCCAGCAGCCGAGGACTAGCGGCAGATACGCAGTATTTT	CASSRGLAADTQYF
.	TRBD1	TRBJ2-1	TRBV7-6	TGTGCCAGCAGCCCCGGGACAGGGACCTACAATGAGCAGTTCTTC	CASSPGTGTYNEQFF
.	TRBD2	TRBJ2-1	TRBV6-6	TGTGCCAGCAGTTCGGGGGGGCCTTTTTACAATGAGCAGTTCTTC	CASSSGGPFYNEQFF
.	TRBD2	TRBJ2-5	TRBV30	TGTGCCTGGAGTGTGGGCGGGAGGGCCGGAAGAGAGACCCAGTACTTC	CAWSVGGRAGRETQYF
.	TRBD2	TRBJ2-1	TRBV19	TGTGCCAGTAGTCCTACTAGCGGGGGTTACAATGAGCAGTTCTTC	CASSPTSGGYNEQFF
.	TRBD2	TRBJ2-1	TRBV9	TGTGCCAGCAGCCCCCGACTAGCGGGAGCTTTCGACAATGAGCAGTTCTTC	CASSPRLAGAFDNEQFF
once	TRBD2	TRBJ2-1	TRBV11-2	TGTGCCAGCAGCTTAGGACCTAGCGGGGGGTACGATGAGCAGTTCTTC	CASSLGPSGGYDEQFF
.	TRBD2	TRBJ2-1	TRBV2	TGTGCCAGCAGTGAATCCGGGACTAGCGATGAGCAGTTCTTC	CASSESGTSDEQFF
.	.	TRBJ1-2	TRBV28	TGTGCCAGCAGTCTATTAAGACAGCGCGGTTACACCTTC	CASSLLRQRGYTF
.	TRBD2	TRBJ2-5	TRBV7-6	TGTGCCAGCAGCACCTCGGGGGGTTTCGAGGAGACCCAGTACTTC	CASSTSGGFEETQYF
.	.	TRBJ2-2	TRBV6-5	TGTGCCAGCAGTTACGAGGGCAGCCTTCCCGGGGAGCTGTTTTTT	CASSYEGSLPGELFF
once	TRBD1	TRBJ1-2	TRBV6-5	TGTGCCAGCAGTAGGGGGCAAGGCTACACCTTC	CASSRGQGYTF
.	TRBD2	TRBJ2-3	TRBV4-1	TGCGCCAGCAGCCAAGGGGTAGCGGGGGCGACAGATACGCAGTATTTT	CASSQGVAGATDTQYF
.	.	TRBJ2-7	TRBV3-1/TRBV3-2	TGTGCCAGCAGCCAAGTTGGCCTGGGTCGCGGCGAGCAGTACTTC	CASSQVGLGRGEQYF
once	.	TRBJ1-1	TRBV27	TGTGCCAGTCGGAGTTCAGGGCGTGGCACTGAAGCTTTCTTT	CASRSSGRGTEAFF
.	TRBD2	TRBJ2-2	TRBV6-1	TGTGCCAGCAGTGAACCTAGCGGGGACACCGGGGAGCTGTTTTTT	CASSEPSGDTGELFF
.	.	TRBJ1-3	TRBV3-1/TRBV3-2	TGTGCCAGCAGCCACCCCTGGGGGGGATCTGGAAACACCATATATTTT	CASSHPWGGSGNTIYF
.	TRBD1	TRBJ2-5	TRBV24-1	TGTGCCACCAGTGATGGGGCCAGGACAGGGAAAGAGACCCAGTACTTC	CATSDGARTGKETQYF
few	.	TRBJ2-1	TRBV11-2	TGTGCCAGCAGCCCCTATGGTAGATACGAGCAGTTCTTC	CASSPYGRYEQFF
.	TRBD1	TRBJ1-2	TRBV5-4	TGTGCCAGCAGCCTTATTGGTCAGGGGGCGATCTATGGCTACACCTTC	CASSLIGQGAIYGYTF
.	TRBD1	TRBJ1-5	TRBV12-5	TGTGCTAGTGGTTGGGGGTGGGACAGGGTGGAGCAGCCCCAGCATTTT	CASGWGWDRVEQPQHF
.	.	TRBJ1-1	TRBV11-3	TGTGCCAGCAGCGTCCAGGAGGACACTGAAGCTTTCTTT	CASSVQEDTEAFF
.	.	TRBJ2-3	TRBV9	TGTGCCAGCAGCGTATACGGACAGTTATCCGATACGCAGTATTTT	CASSVYGQLSDTQYF
.	.	TRBJ1-1	TRBV6-5	TGTGCCAGCAGGGACGGACACACAGCTGAAGCTTTCTTT	CASRDGHTAEAFF
.	.	TRBJ2-2	TRBV19	TGTGCCAGTAGTATAGCAGTCAACACCGGGGAGCTGTTTTTT	CASSIAVNTGELFF
.	TRBD2	TRBJ2-2	TRBV11-3	TGTGCCAGCAGCCTGCCCCCGTGGTCGTTAGCGGGAGTATCCGGGGAGCTGTTTTTT	CASSLPPWSLAGVSGELFF
.	.	TRBJ2-3	TRBV5-1	TGCGCCAGCAGCTCCGAGGGGGTGAGCACAGATACGCAGTATTTT	CASSSEGVSTDTQYF
.	TRBD2	TRBJ2-2	TRBV19	TGTGCCAGTAGTATCGATGGGACTAGCGGGCACGGGGAGCTGTTTTTT	CASSIDGTSGHGELFF
once	TRBD2	TRBJ2-5	TRBV12-3/TRBV12-4	TGTGCCACCCTAGGGACTACAAAAGAGACCCAGTACTTC	CATLGTTKETQYF
.	TRBD1	TRBJ2-1	TRBV24-1	TGTGCCACCAGTGATTTGGGGACAGGTATTGGGCATGAGCAGTTCTTC	CATSDLGTGIGHEQFF
.	TRBD2	TRBJ2-2	TRBV7-6	TGTGCCAGCAGCCCGCAAGCGGGGCCAAACACCGGGGAGCTGTTTTTT	CASSPQAGPNTGELFF
.	.	TRBJ1-5	TRBV7-9	TGTGCCAGCAGCTTATACATAAATCAGCCCCAGCATTTT	CASSLYINQPQHF
.	.	TRBJ1-2	TRBV10-3	TGTGCCATCAGTGAGGCCCTTAGAGCTGGCTACACCTTC	CAISEALRAGYTF
.	TRBD1	TRBJ1-1	TRBV19	TGTGCCAGTAGTTCCGAGACAGGGCGGACTGAAGCTTTCTTT	CASSSETGRTEAFF
.	TRBD1	TRBJ2-3	TRBV29-1	TGCAGCGCAGTAGGGGGCGCAGATACGCAGTATTTT	CSAVGGADTQYF
.	.	TRBJ1-5	TRBV18	TGTGCCAGCTCACCACATAGAAGTCAGCCCCAGCATTTT	CASSPHRSQPQHF
once	TRBD2	TRBJ2-5	TRBV2	TGTGCCAGCAGTGAAGTTCTAGCGGGGCAAGAGACCCAGTACTTC	CASSEVLAGQETQYF
.	.	TRBJ1-1	TRBV5-4	TGTGCCAGCAGCTTATCGGGGGTCACTGAAGCTTTCTTT	CASSLSGVTEAFF
few	.	TRBJ2-1	TRBV20-1	TGCAGTGCTAGTGGGCCCCCCCACAATGAGCAGTTCTTC	CSASGPPHNEQFF
.	.	TRBJ2-3	TRBV3-1/TRBV3-2	TGTGCCAGCAGCCATCCGGCAGATACGCAGTATTTT	CASSHPADTQYF
.	TRBD2	TRBJ2-5	TRBV5-4	TGTGCCAGCAGCACTAGCGGAGAAGAGACCCAGTACTTC	CASSTSGEETQYF
.	.	TRBJ1-4	TRBV5-4	TGTGCCAGCAGCTTGACGGTCGGGAATGAAAAACTGTTTTTT	CASSLTVGNEKLFF
.	TRBD1	TRBJ1-1	TRBV29-1	TGCAGCGTCGCGGACAGGGGTAGGACTGAAGCTTTCTTT	CSVADRGRTEAFF
.	TRBD1	TRBJ1-2	TRBV28	TGTGCCAGCAGCCCAATTGGACAGGGAAATGGCTACACCTTC	CASSPIGQGNGYTF